This entry concerns a single T cell receptor (beta chain). The antigen is not known. Clones were read by immunoSEQ multiplex PCR, and TCRdb kept only the in-frame ones, dropping some. This sample has 11,000 to 15,000 clones, with 60% to 80% found just once. The germline CDR1 and CDR2 sequences are SGHDN and FVKESK. The CDR3 runs to 11 residues. Trimming left V 2 bases short and J 6 bases short, with 2 bases between. The record originates from a study of PD-1 blockade in classical Hodgkin lymphoma. Whole-study results and caveats: Significantly greater TCR diversity emerged by C4D1 in CD4+ cells but not CD8+ cells. Partial responders and progressors had significantly lower baseline TCR diversity.

Each and every patient relapsed after autologous stem cell transplantation, and patients got differing brentuximab vedotin exposure. Material: peripheral blood mononuclear cells (PBMCs), obtained before the second cycle of nivolumab. The chain has TRBV14 and TRBJ1-3; no firm D call. The receptor was derived from a human donor with classical Hodgkin lymphoma. CDR3 residues: CASSQLNTIYF. CDR3 in DNA: TGTGCCAGCAGCCAACTAAACACCATATATTTT.